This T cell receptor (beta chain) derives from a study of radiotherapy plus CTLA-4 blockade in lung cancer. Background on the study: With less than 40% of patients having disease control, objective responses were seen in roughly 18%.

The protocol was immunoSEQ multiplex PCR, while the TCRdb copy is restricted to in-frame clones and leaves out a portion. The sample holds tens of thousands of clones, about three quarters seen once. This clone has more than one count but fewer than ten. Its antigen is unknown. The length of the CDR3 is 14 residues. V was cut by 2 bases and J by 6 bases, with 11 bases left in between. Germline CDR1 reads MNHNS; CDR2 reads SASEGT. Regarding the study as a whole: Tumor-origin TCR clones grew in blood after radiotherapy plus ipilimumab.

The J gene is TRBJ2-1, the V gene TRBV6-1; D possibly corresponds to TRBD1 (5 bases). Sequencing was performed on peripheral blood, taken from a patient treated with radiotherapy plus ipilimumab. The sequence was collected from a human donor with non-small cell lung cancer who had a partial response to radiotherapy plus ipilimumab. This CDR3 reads CASSETGSPNEQFF. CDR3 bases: TGTGCCAGCAGTGAAACAGGTAGCCCCAATGAGCAGTTCTTC.